The 18 T cell receptor beta chains given below trace back to one sample, sequenced in a study of blood T cell repertoires in COVID-19 (dated by TCRdb to 2020 to 2022). The library relied on the immunoSEQ multiplex PCR assay. Not all clones reach the TCRdb copy of this immuneACCESS table, which keeps in-frame sequences only. Checked studies attribute under half of the gap to unresolved V genes and leave the rest unexplained. In all, the sample holds fewer than 120,000 clones, and around 68% of those were seen once. Of the sample, about 8.3% is held by the ten largest clones. The sample consisted of peripheral blood. Source of these receptors: a woman in her fifties or sixties with acute or convalescent COVID-19.

The chain carries TRBV3-1 (or the pseudogene TRBV3-2) and TRBJ1-6; 7 bases line up with TRBD1. Trimming at V came to 4 bases and at J to 4 bases, leaving 1 base not matched to a gene. The CDR3 loop spans 14 amino acids. The germline V gene has CDR1 LGHDT and CDR2 YNNKEL (reference sequence). The CDR3 reads CASSLQGYNSPLHF. The CDR3 bases are TGTGCCAGCAGCCTACAGGGGTATAATTCACCCCTCCACTTT.

The table lists this clone with a few counts. The rearrangement uses TRBV5-1 and TRBJ2-1, with TRBD2 matching over 15 bases. V gave up 2 bases and J gave up 2 bases; unmatched junction bases: 14. The CDR3 contains 21 residues. CDR1 and CDR2 from the germline V gene are SGHRS and YFSETQ. CDR3 loop: CASSFTGTSGGTSPPYNEQFF. Here the CDR3 DNA reads TGCGCCAGCAGCTTTACCGGGACTAGCGGGGGGACATCCCCGCCCTACAATGAGCAGTTCTTC.

The J gene is TRBJ2-1, the V gene TRBV4-3; TRBD1 matches at 12 bases. The germline V gene has CDR1 LGHNA and CDR2 YSLEER. The CDR3 totals 17 residues. V gave up 0 bases and J gave up 10 bases; unmatched junction bases: 10. CDR3 in amino acids: CASSQDWGTGGLREQFF. The CDR3 bases are TGCGCCAGCAGCCAAGATTGGGGGACAGGGGGCTTAAGGGAGCAGTTCTTC.

The chain recombines TRBV18 with TRBJ1-5, with TRBD1 matching 7 bases. V shed 6 bases and J 4 bases; nucleotides not matched to a gene: 3. CDR1 and CDR2 (germline): KGHSH, LQKENI. The CDR3 consists of 13 residues. The CDR3 region is CASSSGQNQPQHF. In DNA form, the CDR3 reads TGTGCCAGCTCGTCGGGACAGAATCAGCCCCAGCATTTT.

The V and J genes are TRBV5-1 and TRBJ1-1; 10 bases line up with TRBD1. Germline assignment: CDR1 SGHRS and CDR2 YFSETQ. V was pared by 3 bases and J by 3 bases, with 5 bases of the junction left unmatched. The CDR3 totals 15 residues. The chain's CDR3 is CASSSGQGTHTEAFF. As DNA, the CDR3 is TGCGCCAGCAGCTCGGGACAGGGGACGCACACTGAAGCTTTCTTT.

The chain is built from TRBV10-1 and TRBJ1-1; D not certain. The ends were cut back, 5 bases at V and 6 bases at J, with 4 bases in the middle. CDR1 and CDR2 (germline): WNHNN, SYGVQD (reference sequence). The CDR3 is made up of 10 amino acids. The DNA for the CDR3 is TGCGCCAGCAGTAGCGCTGAAGCTTTCTTT. Translation: CASSSAEAFF.

This clone has just one count. The gene calls are TRBV21-1 and TRBJ1-2; the table's D gene call, TRBD1, was not cross checked with the DNA. TRBV21-1 is given as a pseudogene. This CDR3 comprises 15 residues. The CDR3 DNA reads TGTGCCAGCAGCAAATGGCCGGGACAGCCCTATGGCTACACCTTC. Protein product: CASSKWPGQPYGYTF.

The chain combines TRBV27 with TRBJ1-6, with D perhaps TRBD1 (6 bases). Per the germline V gene, CDR1 is MNHEY and CDR2 is SMNVEV (reference sequence). The germline V and J ends were trimmed by 5 bases and 8 bases, with 16 bases remaining between them. This CDR3 contains 15 residues. The CDR3 nucleotides are TGTGCCAGCAGTCACTCGGACAGTGGGGATTCACCCCTCCACTTT. This codes for CASSHSDSGDSPLHF.

This clone was recorded many times. The J gene is TRBJ1-3, the V gene TRBV3-1 (or the pseudogene TRBV3-2); D may be TRBD1 (5 bases). This CDR3 region has 15 residues. The germline V and J ends were trimmed by 4 bases and 0 bases, with 10 bases remaining between them. The germline gives CDR1 LGHDT, CDR2 YNNKEL (reference sequence). The CDR3 DNA sequence: TGTGCCAGCAGCCTGGGGCCGAACTCTGGAAACACCATATATTTT. As protein: CASSLGPNSGNTIYF.

This clone was recorded a few times. This rearrangement joins TRBV2 to TRBJ1-2, with TRBD1 identical over 8 bases. Trimming cost V 0 bases and J 6 bases; bases outside gene matches: 3. CDR3 length: 14 amino acids. The germline gives CDR1 SNHLY, CDR2 FYNNEI. CDR3 loop: CASSEARTGNGYTF. The CDR3 region has the DNA TGTGCCAGCAGTGAAGCGAGGACAGGGAATGGCTACACCTTC.

This clone showed up just a few times. The chain carries TRBV7-9 and TRBJ1-2, with 7 bases that match TRBD1. The CDR3 is made up of 14 amino acids. V shed 1 base and J 8 bases; nucleotides not matched to a gene: 7. Germline loops: CDR1 SEHNR, CDR2 FQNEAQ (reference sequence). CDR3 nucleotides: TGTGCCAGCAGCTTAGATAGGGGGCGCAAGGGCTACACCTTC. Protein sequence: CASSLDRGRKGYTF.

The chain joins TRBV10-3 to TRBJ1-6; D not certain. This CDR3 contains 13 residues. V shed 10 bases and J shed 8 bases, with 15 bases lying between them. Germline loops: CDR1 ENHRY, CDR2 SYGVKD. Here the CDR3 reads CATLERIDSPLHF. CDR3 bases: TGTGCCACGCTGGAGCGTATTGATTCACCCCTCCACTTT.

This chain links TRBV28 with TRBJ1-4, with TRBD1 matching over 7 bases. Per germline, CDR1 MDHEN and CDR2 SYDVKM. V was pared by 2 bases and J by 3 bases, with 6 bases of the junction left unmatched. This CDR3 is 16 amino acids long. As DNA, the CDR3 is TGTGCCAGCAGTTTAGCAGGGGGAGGTTCTAATGAAAAACTGTTTTTT. Protein sequence: CASSLAGGGSNEKLFF.

This clone turned up a few times. The chain has TRBV7-9 and TRBJ1-3, with D unclear. Trimming cost V 2 bases and J 2 bases, with 7 bases left between them. Germline V gene sequence: CDR1 SEHNR, CDR2 FQNEAQ (reference sequence). This CDR3 spans 14 amino acids. CDR3 amino acids: CASSLPSPGNTIYF. Here the CDR3 DNA reads TGTGCCAGCAGCTTACCCTCCCCTGGAAACACCATATATTTT.

The rearrangement joins TRBV6-5 to TRBJ1-5; tentatively, D is TRBD1 (6 bases). Germline CDR1 reads MNHEY; CDR2 reads SVGAGI. The CDR3 is 14 amino acids. The V end lost 5 bases, the J end lost 7 bases, and 15 bases lay between the germline ends. The CDR3 region has the DNA TGTGCCAGCAGTCAATCGACAGGTTGGCAGCCCCAGCATTTT. The encoded protein is CASSQSTGWQPQHF.

This clone was seen just once. V usage is TRBV28 and J usage is TRBJ1-1; D is unresolved. V was clipped by 5 bases and J by 2 bases, with 12 bases between them. The CDR3 has 14 residues. Germline CDR1 and CDR2: MDHEN and SYDVKM. CDR3: CASSLSLGNTEAFF. The CDR3 coding sequence is TGTGCCAGCAGTCTCTCACTAGGAAACACTGAAGCTTTCTTT. Based on the CDR3 plus reference TRBV28 and TRBJ1-1, the full variable domain is DVKVTQSSRYLVKRTGEKVFLECVQDMDHENMFWYRQDPGLGLRLIYFSYDVKMKEKGDIPEGYSVSREKKERFSLILESASTNQTSMYLCASSLSLGNTEAFFGQGTRLTVV.

This clone was observed a single time. The chain has TRBV19 and TRBJ2-6; no clear D. Germline loops: CDR1 LNHDA, CDR2 SQIVND (reference sequence). The V end lost 5 bases, the J end lost 2 bases, and 13 bases lay between the germline ends. This CDR3 comprises 16 residues. The CDR3, as DNA: TGTGCCAGTAGTCGCACAGTGACCGCTGGGGCCAACGTCCTGACTTTC. Protein: CASSRTVTAGANVLTF.

The CDR3 loop reads CASSLIQGDSLHF. In DNA, the CDR3 is TGTGCCAGCAGCTTGATTCAGGGGGACTCTCTCCACTTT. The chain has TRBV5-6 and TRBJ1-6, with 7 positions matching TRBD1. V lost 1 base and J lost 16; bases outside the gene matches: 8. Per germline, CDR1 SGHDT and CDR2 YYEEEE. This CDR3 contains 13 residues.